Listed below are T cell receptor beta chains from one sample, sequenced in a study of blood T cell repertoires in COVID-19. Some clones are missing from TCRdb's copy, which holds only in-frame ones; the method was immunoSEQ multiplex PCR. The table has about 190,000 clones, roughly 83% seen once. Sample: PBMCs or T cells enriched from blood (not recorded which). The receptors derive from a man between 40 and 49 years old with acute COVID-19. The CDR3 runs from the conserved cysteine through the conserved F or W. A D gene is named only where the DNA matches it firmly. Where a row states a size, it is once, few, many or the class of an expanded clone; other rows omit it.

size: -; V: TRBV2; D: TRBD2; J: TRBJ2-1; DNA: TGTGCCAGCAGGGGACTAGCGGGAGGGCCCCGGGAGCAGTTCTTC; CDR3: CASRGLAGGPREQFF
size: -; V: TRBV24-1; D: -; J: TRBJ2-1; DNA: TGTGCCACCAGTGTGACGGGTGTCTCCTACAATGAGCAGTTCTTC; CDR3: CATSVTGVSYNEQFF
size: -; V: TRBV24-1; D: -; J: TRBJ1-1; DNA: TGTGCCACCAGTGATACACAGGGTCGAACTTTCTTT; CDR3: CATSDTQGRTFF
size: -; V: TRBV12-3/TRBV12-4; D: TRBD1; J: TRBJ1-5; DNA: TGTGCCAGCAGTTTGACAGGGAGTCAGCCCCAGCATTTT; CDR3: CASSLTGSQPQHF
size: -; V: TRBV29-1; D: TRBD1; J: TRBJ1-1; DNA: TGCAGCGTTTGGGAAGGGGCAGGGGGCACTGAAGCTTTCTTT; CDR3: CSVWEGAGGTEAFF
size: -; V: TRBV10-2; D: -; J: TRBJ2-7; DNA: TGCGCCAGCAGTGAGCCGGAGGGCCGATACGAGCAGTACTTC; CDR3: CASSEPEGRYEQYF
size: -; V: TRBV4-1; D: -; J: TRBJ1-5; DNA: TGCGCCAGCAGCCAAGGAAGTGGCCCCAATCAGCCCCAGCATTTT; CDR3: CASSQGSGPNQPQHF
size: -; V: TRBV28; D: -; J: TRBJ2-4; DNA: TGTGCCAGCAGTTTACCCCTCAAAAACATTCAGTACTTC; CDR3: CASSLPLKNIQYF
size: few; V: TRBV4-1; D: TRBD1; J: TRBJ1-5; DNA: TGCGCCAGCAGCCAAAAACAGGGGTATCAGCCCCAGCATTTT; CDR3: CASSQKQGYQPQHF
size: -; V: TRBV11-2; D: -; J: TRBJ2-7; DNA: TGTGCCAGCAGCTTGATCCGGGGGTCGAACTACGAGCAGTACTTC; CDR3: CASSLIRGSNYEQYF
size: -; V: TRBV7-3; D: TRBD1; J: TRBJ2-5; DNA: TGTGCCAGCAGCTTTCAGGGGGCGGTTAGGGAGACCCAGTACTTC; CDR3: CASSFQGAVRETQYF
size: -; V: TRBV28; D: -; J: TRBJ1-5; DNA: TGTGCCAGCAGTTTAGGGAGACGGGATCAGCCCCAGCATTTT; CDR3: CASSLGRRDQPQHF
size: few; V: TRBV18; D: TRBD1; J: TRBJ2-1; DNA: TGTGCCAGCTCCCCACAGGACAGGAGCAATGAGCAGTTCTTC; CDR3: CASSPQDRSNEQFF
size: -; V: TRBV29-1; D: TRBD1; J: TRBJ2-3; DNA: TGCAGCGTTGCCTGGGACAGGGGCACAGATACGCAGTATTTT; CDR3: CSVAWDRGTDTQYF
size: -; V: TRBV6-5; D: -; J: TRBJ1-2; DNA: TGTGCCAGCAGTTACTCGAGGGAAGGCGATGGCTACACCTTC; CDR3: CASSYSREGDGYTF
size: -; V: TRBV7-9; D: TRBD2; J: TRBJ2-3; DNA: TGTGCCAGCAGCTCGGGACTAGCGGGTGGCACAGATACGCAGTATTTT; CDR3: CASSSGLAGGTDTQYF
size: once; V: TRBV9; D: -; J: TRBJ2-3; DNA: TGTGCCAGCAGCGGATACGGCAGGGCGACCTCAGATACGCAGTATTTT; CDR3: CASSGYGRATSDTQYF
size: once; V: TRBV25-1; D: -; J: TRBJ1-2; DNA: TGTGCCAGCCAAGAGAACTATGGCTACACCTTC; CDR3: CASQENYGYTF
size: -; V: TRBV6-5; D: -; J: TRBJ1-2; DNA: TGTGCCAGCAGTTCGGGACGGGGGACTAACTATGGCTACACCTTC; CDR3: CASSSGRGTNYGYTF
size: -; V: TRBV11-2; D: -; J: TRBJ2-7; DNA: TGTGCCAGCGCCTACGGGGGACGGTCCTACGAGCAGTACTTC; CDR3: CASAYGGRSYEQYF
size: -; V: TRBV30; D: TRBD1; J: TRBJ1-2; DNA: TGTGCCTGGAGTGCAGAATCAGGGGGCTACGGCTATGGCTACACCTTC; CDR3: CAWSAESGGYGYGYTF
size: -; V: TRBV2; D: -; J: TRBJ2-7; DNA: TGTGCCACCAAACAGGGAGGGGCCTCCTACGAGCAGTACTTC; CDR3: CATKQGGASYEQYF
size: -; V: TRBV19; D: -; J: TRBJ1-5; DNA: TGTGCCAGCCAGACTGACCCGTATCAGCCCCAGCATTTT; CDR3: CASQTDPYQPQHF
size: -; V: TRBV4-1; D: TRBD2; J: TRBJ2-1; DNA: TGCGCCAGCAGCCAAGAAAGGACTAGCGGATGGAATGAGCAGTTCTTC; CDR3: CASSQERTSGWNEQFF
size: -; V: TRBV10-3; D: TRBD1; J: TRBJ2-7; DNA: TGTGCCACAGGGAGGACAGGGACCTACGAGCAGTACTTC; CDR3: CATGRTGTYEQYF
size: -; V: TRBV28; D: TRBD2; J: TRBJ2-2; DNA: TGTGCCAGCAGTGCCGCCCCCGGGACTAGCGCAGGGAACACCGGGGAGCTGTTTTTT; CDR3: CASSAAPGTSAGNTGELFF
size: -; V: TRBV2; D: TRBD1; J: TRBJ2-7; DNA: TGTGCCAGCAGTGAGGTGGACAGGTTGAACGAGCAGTACTTC; CDR3: CASSEVDRLNEQYF
size: -; V: TRBV7-3; D: TRBD1; J: TRBJ2-5; DNA: TGTGCCAGCAGCCTCAGGGGGCAAGAGACCCAGTACTTC; CDR3: CASSLRGQETQYF
size: once; V: TRBV11-3; D: TRBD2; J: TRBJ2-7; DNA: TGTGCCAGCAGCTTTCCAGCGGGAGGGCACGAGCAGTACTTC; CDR3: CASSFPAGGHEQYF
size: -; V: TRBV9; D: TRBD1; J: TRBJ2-3; DNA: TGTGCCAGCAGCGTAGGGGACAGGGAGCATACGCAGTATTTT; CDR3: CASSVGDREHTQYF
size: -; V: TRBV15; D: -; J: TRBJ1-2; DNA: TGTGCCACCAGCAACCGCGATATGGATGGCTACACCTTC; CDR3: CATSNRDMDGYTF
size: -; V: TRBV27; D: -; J: TRBJ2-6; DNA: TGTGCCAGCAGTTTGGCCGGGGCCAACGTCCTGACTTTC; CDR3: CASSLAGANVLTF
size: -; V: TRBV28; D: -; J: TRBJ2-7; DNA: TGTGCCAGCAGAACGGGACATAGCGTGAACGAGCAGTACTTC; CDR3: CASRTGHSVNEQYF
size: -; V: TRBV5-1; D: TRBD1; J: TRBJ2-1; DNA: TGCGCCAGCAGCTTGGGGGACAGGGGGCCGTACAATGAGCAGTTCTTC; CDR3: CASSLGDRGPYNEQFF
size: -; V: TRBV7-8; D: -; J: TRBJ2-7; DNA: TGTGCCAGCAGCTTAGCGTTACGGGACTCCTACGAGCAGTACTTC; CDR3: CASSLALRDSYEQYF
size: once; V: TRBV19; D: TRBD2; J: TRBJ2-7; DNA: TGTGCCAGTACCCCCGGCTGGGCTAGCGGAACTTACGAGCAGTACTTC; CDR3: CASTPGWASGTYEQYF
size: -; V: TRBV18; D: -; J: TRBJ2-7; DNA: TGTGCCAGCTCACCTGCCCTAAACGAGCAGTACTTC; CDR3: CASSPALNEQYF
size: -; V: TRBV19; D: -; J: TRBJ2-7; DNA: TGTGCCAGTAGTCTAAGAGGAGGGGCAGGGCCCCCCTACGAGCAGTACTTC; CDR3: CASSLRGGAGPPYEQYF
size: -; V: TRBV28; D: -; J: TRBJ1-2; DNA: TGTGCCAGCAGTGCAGGATCTGGCTACACCTTC; CDR3: CASSAGSGYTF
size: once; V: TRBV11-1; D: -; J: TRBJ1-1; DNA: TGTGCCAGCAGCTTAGCCCAGAACACTGAAGCTTTCTTT; CDR3: CASSLAQNTEAFF
size: -; V: TRBV20-1; D: -; J: TRBJ1-6; DNA: TGCAGTGCTAGTGAGGGGAGCTCCTATAATTCACCCCTCCACTTT; CDR3: CSASEGSSYNSPLHF
size: few; V: TRBV16; D: TRBD1; J: TRBJ1-5; DNA: TGTGCCAGCAGCCCCCTACCGGGACAGAGAAATCAGCCCCAGCATTTT; CDR3: CASSPLPGQRNQPQHF
size: once; V: TRBV10-3; D: -; J: TRBJ2-7; DNA: TGTGCCATCAGTGACGGGGGCTACGAGCAGTACTTC; CDR3: CAISDGGYEQYF
size: once; V: TRBV27; D: -; J: TRBJ2-4; DNA: TGTGCCAGCAGTTTATCGGGGCGAGCCAAAAACATTCAGTACTTC; CDR3: CASSLSGRAKNIQYF
size: -; V: TRBV5-1; D: TRBD2; J: TRBJ2-3; DNA: TGCGCCAGCAGCTCCGGGAGGGCCGGCACAGATACGCAGTATTTT; CDR3: CASSSGRAGTDTQYF
size: -; V: TRBV6-5; D: -; J: TRBJ1-2; DNA: TGTGCCAGCAGTTCGTATCAGGGGCCCACCCGGGGTGGCTACACCTTC; CDR3: CASSSYQGPTRGGYTF
size: few; V: TRBV5-5; D: TRBD1; J: TRBJ1-3; DNA: TGTGCCAGCAGCTCCTTTCGGACAGGGAACGTTGGAAACACCATATATTTT; CDR3: CASSSFRTGNVGNTIYF
size: -; V: TRBV27; D: TRBD1; J: TRBJ1-2; DNA: TGTGCCAGCAGGGCTGACAGGGCGAACTATGGCTACACCTTC; CDR3: CASRADRANYGYTF
size: -; V: TRBV5-1; D: TRBD2; J: TRBJ2-1; DNA: TGCGCCAGCAGCGGGTCTAGCGGGAGGGCCCATGGAGAGCAGTTCTTC; CDR3: CASSGSSGRAHGEQFF
size: -; V: TRBV6-5; D: TRBD1; J: TRBJ2-3; DNA: TGTGCCAGCAGTTACTCGGGGAGACAGGGTGTAGATACGCAGTATTTT; CDR3: CASSYSGRQGVDTQYF
size: -; V: TRBV27; D: -; J: TRBJ1-1; DNA: TGTGCCAGCAGTTTAACAGGCCCCAAGGGAGCTTTCTTT; CDR3: CASSLTGPKGAFF
size: once; V: TRBV5-5; D: -; J: TRBJ2-7; DNA: TGTGCCAGCAGCCCGACACCTATTCCCTACGAGCAGTACTTC; CDR3: CASSPTPIPYEQYF
size: few; V: TRBV2; D: TRBD1; J: TRBJ1-4; DNA: TGTGCCAGCAGTGAAAGGGGGCGGGCCAATGAAAAACTGTTTTTT; CDR3: CASSERGRANEKLFF
size: once; V: TRBV29-1; D: -; J: TRBJ1-1; DNA: TGCAGCGTCGAATCTTCAGCGCACACTGAAGCTTTCTTT; CDR3: CSVESSAHTEAFF
size: -; V: TRBV27; D: -; J: TRBJ1-5; DNA: TGTGCCAGCAGTGCCGGGACTTTGGGACAGCCCCAGCATTTT; CDR3: CASSAGTLGQPQHF